The 10 T cell receptor beta chains in this list originate from one sample, sequenced in a study of blood T cell repertoires in COVID-19 (dated by TCRdb to the early 2020s). The library came from the immunoSEQ multiplex PCR assay. The table was pulled from immuneACCESS by TCRdb, which kept in-frame rearrangements only. Such tables lose some clones; where checked, under half of the loss comes from unresolved V genes, and the rest has no known cause. Here the sample has about 260,000 clones; more than 85% occur a single time. The leading ten clones occupy about 2.5% of the sample. The sample comprised peripheral blood. Receptor source: a person in their late teens or twenties with COVID-19, enrolled during active disease.

The chain has TRBV7-6 and TRBJ2-7; no firm D call. V was shortened by 1 base and J by 5 bases, with 9 bases between the two germline ends. Germline CDR1 SGHVS, CDR2 FNYEAQ. The CDR3 loop spans 13 amino acids. The CDR3 DNA sequence: TGTGCCAGCAGCTTAGTCCAGGCCAACGAGCAGTACTTC. This translates into CASSLVQANEQYF. The full variable domain, with the rest looked up from reference TRBV7-6 and TRBJ2-7, is GAGVSQSPRYKVTKRGQDVALRCDPISGHVSLYWYRQALGQGPEFLTYFNYEAQQDKSGLPNDRFSAERPEGSISTLTIQRTEQRDSAMYRCASSLVQANEQYFGPGTRLTVT.

With respect to this clone: The same CDR3 can be traced to other DNA sequences in this sample. This rearrangement joins TRBV5-6 to TRBJ2-3; 7 bases are a match to TRBD2. The ends lost 1 base at V and 1 base at J; junction bases unmatched: 0. Germline V gives CDR1 SGHDT, CDR2 YYEEEE. The CDR3 is made up of 14 amino acids. The CDR3 DNA follows: TGTGCCAGCAGCTTGACTAGCGGCACAGATACGCAGTATTTT. Its translation is CASSLTSGTDTQYF.

The V call is TRBV29-1, the J call TRBJ2-3; a possible D gene is TRBD2 (6 bases). The germline V gene has CDR1 SQVTM and CDR2 ANQGSEA. The CDR3 consists of 13 residues. The V and J ends lost 2 bases and 2 bases respectively, with 8 bases between them. The CDR3 DNA follows: TGCAGCGTTGAACAGGGACTCACAGATACGCAGTATTTT. As protein: CSVEQGLTDTQYF.

The V and J genes are TRBV29-1 and TRBJ1-1, with D tentatively TRBD1 (6 bases). V was clipped by 6 bases and J by 0 bases, with 11 bases between them. The V gene's germline CDR1 is SQVTM and CDR2 ANQGSEA. There are 13 residues in the CDR3. The CDR3 bases are TGCAGCGTCGGGGGGGCGGTGAACACTGAAGCTTTCTTT. It codes for CSVGGAVNTEAFF.

This clone has a handful of counts. The CDR3 loop is CASTYTGELFF. In DNA form, the CDR3 reads TGTGCCAGCACCTACACCGGGGAGCTGTTTTTT. V and J are TRBV12-3 or TRBV12-4 and TRBJ2-2; no reliable D call. V lost 7 bases and J lost 3, with 3 bases in between. The CDR3 runs 11 residues.

As to this clone: Other DNA sequences in the same sample also yield this CDR3. The chain joins TRBV7-9 to TRBJ2-1; 8 nucleotides agree with TRBD2. The germline gives CDR1 SEHNR, CDR2 FQNEAQ (reference sequence). This CDR3 is built from 15 residues. J gave up 0 bases and V 6 bases, and 4 bases lay outside the gene matches. This CDR3 reads CASSFSGTSYNEQFF. The CDR3 DNA reads as TGTGCCAGCAGTTTTAGCGGGACCTCCTACAATGAGCAGTTCTTC.

This clone appeared once. The chain recombines TRBV6-5 with TRBJ1-2; 7 bases map to TRBD1. Germline values: CDR1 MNHEY, CDR2 SVGAGI. The V segment lost 5 bases and the J segment 4 bases; nucleotides outside the gene matches: 7. This CDR3 comprises 14 residues. CDR3 amino acids: CASSSDREAYGYTF. In nucleotides, the CDR3 is TGTGCCAGCAGTAGCGACAGGGAGGCCTATGGCTACACCTTC.

The V and J genes are TRBV4-1 and TRBJ1-6, with D possibly being TRBD1 (6 bases). From germline, CDR1 is MGHRA and CDR2 YSYEKL. V lost 2 bases, J lost 10 bases, and 15 bases lay in between. The CDR3 loop spans 15 amino acids. CDR3 nucleotide sequence: TGCGCCAGCAGCCAAATACAGGGTTCTGGATCACCCCTCCACTTT. This gives the protein CASSQIQGSGSPLHF.

This clone was detected a few times. The CDR3 DNA sequence: TGTGCCAGCAGTGACCGGGTCCAGCATTTT. Protein: CASSDRVQHF. This chain connects TRBV6-1 to TRBJ1-5; D not resolved. V was clipped by 3 bases and J by 12 bases, with 6 bases between them. There are 10 residues in the CDR3. Germline loops: CDR1 MNHNS, CDR2 SASEGT.

The J gene is TRBJ2-3, the V gene TRBV4-1, with 9 bases identical to TRBD1. CDR1 and CDR2 from the germline V gene are MGHRA and YSYEKL. The CDR3 totals 15 residues. Trimming at V came to 1 base and at J to 4 bases, leaving 3 bases not matched to a gene. For the CDR3, the DNA is TGCGCCAGCAGCCAAGGACAGGGGGGGGCAGATACGCAGTATTTT. Amino acids: CASSQGQGGADTQYF.